The TCR beta chain under discussion was sequenced for a study of blood T cell repertoires in COVID-19. V shed 5 bases and J 6 bases; nucleotides not matched to a gene: 5. CDR1 and CDR2 (germline): SGHRS, YFSETQ. The CDR3 is made up of 12 amino acids. This clone has only one observation. Libraries were prepared by immunoSEQ multiplex PCR; TCRdb keeps only in-frame clonotypes and omits some of them. In the table there are tens of thousands of clones, approximately 95% of which are singletons. This chain uses TRBV5-1 with TRBJ2-7; TRBD2 aligns across 7 bases. Sequencing was carried out using peripheral blood. The receptor comes from a male donor with active COVID-19. CDR3 amino acids: CASRAGGSEQYF. For the CDR3, the DNA is TGCGCCAGCAGGGCCGGGGGGAGCGAGCAGTACTTC.